The 19 T cell receptor beta chains listed next were all sequenced from one sample in a study of cytomegalovirus exposure and HLA in healthy donors. The primer mix had 60 Vbeta and 13 Jbeta primers. Generated by immunoSEQ multiplex PCR, the TCRdb table keeps only in-frame clones and is missing some. Recorded for this sample: 50,000 or so clones. The specimen sequenced was PBMCs. These receptors were obtained from a woman in her late teens or twenties in good health and CMV-seronegative.

This chain joins TRBV6-5 and TRBJ1-2; the D gene is possibly TRBD1 (6 bases). The CDR3 is 14 amino acids. The V gene lost 0 bases and the J gene lost 5 bases, with 10 bases spanning the gap. Germline V CDR1 and CDR2: MNHEY, SVGAGI. The DNA of the CDR3 is TGTGCCAGCAGTTACTCGCGGACAGCTTATGGCTACACCTTC. Amino acid sequence: CASSYSRTAYGYTF.

The chain uses TRBV18 and TRBJ1-3; 7 bases match TRBD1. CDR1 is KGHSH, CDR2 LQKENI, per germline. The CDR3 sequence is 16 residues long. V shed 3 bases, J shed 0 bases, and the junction held 5 bases outside the gene matches. In DNA, the CDR3 is TGTGCCAGCTCACCTTCCAGGGGGAGCTCTGGAAACACCATATATTTT. Residues: CASSPSRGSSGNTIYF. The variable domain in full, completed from reference TRBV18 and TRBJ1-3, reads NAGVMQNPRHLVRRRGQEARLRCSPMKGHSHVYWYRQLPEEGLKFMVYLQKENIIDESGMPKERFSAEFPKEGPSILRIQQVVRGDSAAYFCASSPSRGSSGNTIYFGEGSWLTVV.

The V gene is TRBV6-5, the J gene TRBJ1-5; D not resolved. CDR3 size: 13 residues. Germline V gene data show CDR1 as MNHEY and CDR2 as SVGAGI. V lost 1 base to trimming and J lost 7 bases, with 8 bases between them. CDR3 sequence reads: CASSYLRNQPQHF. Here the CDR3 DNA reads TGTGCCAGCAGTTACTTGCGGAACCAGCCCCAGCATTTT.

V usage is TRBV5-1 and J usage is TRBJ2-3, with D unresolved. The CDR3 has 15 amino acids. Trimming took off 3 bases at V and 2 bases at J, with 13 bases between the two ends. The V gene's germline CDR1 is SGHRS and CDR2 YFSETQ. The CDR3 sequence: CASSSYPLDTDTQYF. DNA for the CDR3: TGCGCCAGCAGCTCGTACCCGCTAGACACAGATACGCAGTATTTT.

This chain uses TRBV5-4 with TRBJ1-1; 8 nucleotides line up with TRBD1. With V trimmed by 4 bases and J by 0 bases, 8 bases remained unmatched. The CDR3 length is 16 residues. From germline, CDR1 is SGHNT and CDR2 YYREEE (reference sequence). CDR3 sequence: CASSQGTGPMNTEAFF. The CDR3 bases are TGTGCCAGCAGCCAAGGGACAGGTCCGATGAACACTGAAGCTTTCTTT.

The chain has TRBV29-1 and TRBJ2-1, with a tentative D call TRBD2 (5 bases). The ends were cut back, 4 bases at V and 5 bases at J, with 12 bases in the middle. The CDR3 contains 13 residues. Germline V CDR1 and CDR2: SQVTM, ANQGSEA. The CDR3 region is CSVGGSSDNEQFF. CDR3 sequence (DNA): TGCAGCGTTGGCGGGTCATCCGACAATGAGCAGTTCTTC.

The chain joins TRBV6-6 to TRBJ1-4; weak D call: TRBD1 (5 bases). The V gene lost 4 bases and the J gene lost 2 bases, with 8 bases spanning the gap. The CDR3 consists of 14 residues. Germline CDR1 and CDR2: MNHNY and SVGAGI (reference sequence). DNA for the CDR3: TGTGCCAGCAGTTCATCAGGGACTAATGAAAAACTGTTTTTT. This sequence encodes CASSSSGTNEKLFF.

The V and J genes are TRBV10-3 and TRBJ2-7; 8 bases map to TRBD1. The CDR3 totals 14 residues. The germline CDR1 and CDR2 sequences are ENHRY and SYGVKD. V gave up 4 bases and J gave up 5 bases; unmatched junction bases: 7. CDR3 amino acids: CAISAGTGTHEQYF. Written as DNA, the CDR3 is TGTGCCATCAGTGCGGGGACAGGCACCCACGAGCAGTACTTC.

This sequence joins TRBV4-1 and TRBJ1-5; TRBD1 is a possible D gene (6 bases). Trimming pared 1 base from V and 4 bases from J, leaving 8 bases between. Germline-derived CDR1 and CDR2 are MGHRA and YSYEKL. The CDR3 has 14 residues. CDR3 nucleotides: TGCGCCAGCAGCCAAGGGACAGCTAATCAGCCCCAGCATTTT. This codes for CASSQGTANQPQHF.

The chain carries TRBV5-4 and TRBJ1-1; TRBD1 agrees at 9 bases. The junction had 10 bases not matched to a gene; V was cut back by 0 bases and J by 1 base. The CDR3 is made up of 18 amino acids. Looked up from germline, CDR1 is SGHNT and CDR2 is YYREEE (reference sequence). In DNA, the CDR3 is TGTGCCAGCAGCTTGGCCGCAGGCGGACAGGGGAGGAACACTGAAGCTTTCTTT. Protein product: CASSLAAGGQGRNTEAFF.

This chain links TRBV4-1 with TRBJ2-7; D gene ambiguous. The length of the CDR3 is 16 residues. Germline CDR1 is MGHRA and CDR2 is YSYEKL. Trimming took 5 bases from V and 0 from J, leaving 17 bases between them. The CDR3 region is CASSYDKLPDSYEQYF. DNA for the CDR3: TGCGCCAGCAGCTATGACAAACTCCCCGACTCCTACGAGCAGTACTTC.

The chain recombines TRBV28 with TRBJ2-2; TRBD1 aligns across 10 bases. The germline V gene has CDR1 MDHEN and CDR2 SYDVKM. The CDR3 extends over 18 amino acids. The ends lost 4 bases at V and 2 bases at J; junction bases unmatched: 10. CDR3 protein: CASSSYLGTGENTGELFF. Here the CDR3 DNA reads TGTGCCAGCAGTTCGTACTTGGGGACAGGGGAAAACACCGGGGAGCTGTTTTTT.

V gene TRBV19 combines with J gene TRBJ2-2; D not certain. V lost 8 bases to trimming and J lost 1 base, with 8 bases between them. This CDR3 spans 13 amino acids. From germline, CDR1 is LNHDA and CDR2 SQIVND (reference sequence). The CDR3 here is CASQEVNTGELFF. CDR3 coding DNA: TGTGCCAGTCAGGAAGTGAACACCGGGGAGCTGTTTTTT.

The J gene is TRBJ1-1, the V gene TRBV6-5, with D tentatively TRBD1 (5 bases). The germline gives CDR1 MNHEY, CDR2 SVGAGI. This CDR3 has 14 residues. Trimming removed 2 bases at V and 3 bases at J, with 10 bases between. In nucleotides, the CDR3 is TGTGCCAGCAGTTACAGGGGCGGACACACTGAAGCTTTCTTT. This codes for CASSYRGGHTEAFF.

V is TRBV5-1 and J is TRBJ2-1; 9 nucleotides agree with TRBD1. Germline CDR1 reads SGHRS; CDR2 reads YFSETQ. V shed 3 bases and J 7 bases; nucleotides not matched to a gene: 8. This CDR3 has 15 amino acids. CDR3 coding DNA: TGCGCCAGCAGCTACACCACAGGGGGCGGGAATGAGCAGTTCTTC. Amino acids: CASSYTTGGGNEQFF.

CDR3: CASSLPRTGESDGYTF. The CDR3 nucleotides read TGTGCCAGCAGCTTGCCCCGGACAGGGGAATCGGATGGCTACACCTTC. This rearrangement joins TRBV5-6 to TRBJ1-2; 9 bases align to TRBD1. This CDR3 is built from 16 residues. V was clipped by 1 base and J by 6 bases; unmatched bases: 10. Germline lookup yields CDR1 SGHDT and CDR2 YYEEEE.

V usage is TRBV2 and J usage is TRBJ2-5; 7 nucleotides agree with TRBD2. The CDR3 covers 14 residues. V shed 6 bases, J shed 1 base, and the junction held 5 bases outside the gene matches. Germline-derived CDR1 and CDR2 are SNHLY and FYNNEI. The CDR3 DNA reads TGTGCCAGCAGGGGGGGACTATCCCAAGAGACCCAGTACTTC. Its protein product is CASRGGLSQETQYF.

This chain connects TRBV2 to TRBJ2-1, with D tentatively TRBD2 (5 bases). The germline CDR1 and CDR2 sequences are SNHLY and FYNNEI. Trimming left V 2 bases short and J 0 bases short, with 11 bases between. The CDR3 is 16 amino acids. CDR3 region: CASSERGTSSYNEQFF. The CDR3 region has the DNA TGTGCCAGCAGTGAAAGAGGAACTAGCTCCTACAATGAGCAGTTCTTC.

The chain employs TRBV5-1 and TRBJ1-2, with a possible D match to TRBD1 (6 bases). The CDR3 covers 15 residues. The germline V gene encodes CDR1 SGHRS and CDR2 YFSETQ. V was cut by 0 bases and J by 0 bases, with 9 bases left in between. The CDR3 DNA reads as TGCGCCAGCAGCTTGGCAGGGGACCCTAACTATGGCTACACCTTC. This translates into CASSLAGDPNYGYTF. Supplemented by reference TRBV5-1 and TRBJ1-2, the full variable domain reads KAGVTQTPRYLIKTRGQQVTLSCSPISGHRSVSWYQQTPGQGLQFLFEYFSETQRNKGNFPGRFSGRQFSNSRSEMNVSTLELGDSALYLCASSLAGDPNYGYTFGSGTRLTVV.